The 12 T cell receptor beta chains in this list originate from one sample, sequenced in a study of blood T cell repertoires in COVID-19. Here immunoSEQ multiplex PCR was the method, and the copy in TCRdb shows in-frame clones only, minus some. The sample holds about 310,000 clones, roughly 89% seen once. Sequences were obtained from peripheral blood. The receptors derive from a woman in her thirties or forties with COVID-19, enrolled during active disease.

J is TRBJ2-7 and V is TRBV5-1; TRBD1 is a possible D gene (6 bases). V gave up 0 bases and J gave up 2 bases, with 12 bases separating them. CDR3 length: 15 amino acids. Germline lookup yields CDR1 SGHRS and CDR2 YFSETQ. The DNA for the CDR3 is TGCGCCAGCAGCTTGGCTCCCAGGGGTCCCTACGAGCAGTACTTC. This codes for CASSLAPRGPYEQYF.

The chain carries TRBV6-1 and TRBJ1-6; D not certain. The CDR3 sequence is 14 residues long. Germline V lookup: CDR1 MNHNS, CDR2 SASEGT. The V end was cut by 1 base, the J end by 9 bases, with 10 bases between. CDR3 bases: TGTGCCAGCAGTGAAGGGCATCCGGGTTCACCCCTCCACTTT. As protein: CASSEGHPGSPLHF.

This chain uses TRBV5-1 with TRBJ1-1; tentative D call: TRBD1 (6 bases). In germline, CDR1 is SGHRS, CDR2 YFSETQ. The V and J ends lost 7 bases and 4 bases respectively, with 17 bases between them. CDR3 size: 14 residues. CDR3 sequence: CASGQQGTSTEAFF. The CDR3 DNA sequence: TGCGCCAGCGGTCAACAGGGCACTTCCACTGAAGCTTTCTTT.

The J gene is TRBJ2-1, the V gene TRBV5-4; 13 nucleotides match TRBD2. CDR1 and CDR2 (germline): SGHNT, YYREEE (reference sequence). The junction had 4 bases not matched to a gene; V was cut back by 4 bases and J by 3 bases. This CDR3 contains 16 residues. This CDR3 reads CASSHGLAGVYNEQFF. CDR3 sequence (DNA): TGTGCCAGCAGCCACGGACTAGCGGGAGTCTACAATGAGCAGTTCTTC.

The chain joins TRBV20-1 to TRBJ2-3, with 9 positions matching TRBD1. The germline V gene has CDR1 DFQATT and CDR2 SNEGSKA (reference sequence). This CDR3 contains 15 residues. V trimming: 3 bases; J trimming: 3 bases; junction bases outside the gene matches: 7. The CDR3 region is CSASGGQGDTDTQYF. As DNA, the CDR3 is TGCAGTGCTAGTGGGGGACAGGGCGATACAGATACGCAGTATTTT.

DNA for the CDR3: TGTGCCAGCAGCTTAGCTACCAGACTAGCGGGGATCGTTTACGAGCAGTACTTC. This codes for CASSLATRLAGIVYEQYF. The chain carries TRBV11-2 and TRBJ2-7; 11 bases are a match to TRBD2. V was clipped by 1 base and J by 4 bases; unmatched bases: 12. The CDR3 has 18 amino acids. CDR1 is SGHAT, CDR2 FQNNGV, per germline.

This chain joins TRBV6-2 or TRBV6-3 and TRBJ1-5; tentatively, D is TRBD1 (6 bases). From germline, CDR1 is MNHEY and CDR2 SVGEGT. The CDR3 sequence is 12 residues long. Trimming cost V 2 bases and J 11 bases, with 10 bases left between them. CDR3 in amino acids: CASSYEDRAQHF. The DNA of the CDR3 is TGTGCCAGCAGTTACGAGGACAGAGCCCAGCATTTT.

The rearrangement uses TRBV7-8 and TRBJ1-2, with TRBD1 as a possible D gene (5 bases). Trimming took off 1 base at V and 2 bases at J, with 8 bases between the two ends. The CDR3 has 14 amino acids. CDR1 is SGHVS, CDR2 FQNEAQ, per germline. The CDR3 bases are TGTGCCAGCAGCTTAGAAGGGGTAAACTATGGCTACACCTTC. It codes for CASSLEGVNYGYTF. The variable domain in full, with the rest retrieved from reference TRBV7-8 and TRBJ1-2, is GAGVSQSPRYKVAKRGQDVALRCDPISGHVSLFWYQQALGQGPEFLTYFQNEAQLDKSGLPSDRFFAERPEGSVSTLKIQRTQQEDSAVYLCASSLEGVNYGYTFGSGTRLTVV.

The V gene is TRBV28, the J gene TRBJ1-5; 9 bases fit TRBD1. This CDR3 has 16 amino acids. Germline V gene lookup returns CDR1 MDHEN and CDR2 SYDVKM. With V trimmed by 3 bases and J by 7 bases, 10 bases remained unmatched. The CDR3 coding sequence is TGTGCCAGCAGTTTGCCCCCGGGACAGGGACGACAGCCCCAGCATTTT. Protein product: CASSLPPGQGRQPQHF.

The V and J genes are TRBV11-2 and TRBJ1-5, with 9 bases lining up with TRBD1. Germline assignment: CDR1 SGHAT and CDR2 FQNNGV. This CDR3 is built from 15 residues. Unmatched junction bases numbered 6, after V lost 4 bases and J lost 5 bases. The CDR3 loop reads CASSSDTGGDQPQHF. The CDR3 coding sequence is TGTGCCAGCAGCTCCGATACAGGGGGCGATCAGCCCCAGCATTTT.

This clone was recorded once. The CDR3 sequence is CASSFRDTEYF. In DNA, the CDR3 is TGTGCCAGCAGCTTCCGGGACACAGAGTACTTC. This chain uses TRBV3-1 (or the pseudogene TRBV3-2) with TRBJ2-5; D may be TRBD1 (6 bases). V was shortened by 5 bases and J by 12 bases, with 13 bases between the two germline ends. This CDR3 contains 11 residues. Per the germline V gene, CDR1 is LGHDT and CDR2 is YNNKEL (reference sequence).

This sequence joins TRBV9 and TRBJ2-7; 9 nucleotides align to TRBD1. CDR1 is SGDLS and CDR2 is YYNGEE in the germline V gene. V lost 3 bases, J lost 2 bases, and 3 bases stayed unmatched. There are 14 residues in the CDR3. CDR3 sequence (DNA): TGTGCCAGCAGCGGAGGGACAGGGCCCTACGAGCAGTACTTC. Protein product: CASSGGTGPYEQYF.